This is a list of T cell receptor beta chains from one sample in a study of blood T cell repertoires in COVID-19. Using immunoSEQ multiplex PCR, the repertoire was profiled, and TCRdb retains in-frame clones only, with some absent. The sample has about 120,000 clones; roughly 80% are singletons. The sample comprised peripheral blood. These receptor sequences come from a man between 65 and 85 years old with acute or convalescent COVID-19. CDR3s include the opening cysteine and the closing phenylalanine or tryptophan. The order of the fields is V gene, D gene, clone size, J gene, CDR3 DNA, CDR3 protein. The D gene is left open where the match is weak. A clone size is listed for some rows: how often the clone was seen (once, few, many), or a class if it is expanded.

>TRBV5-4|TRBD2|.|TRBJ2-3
TGTGCCAGCAGACGTACCGGGACTAGCTCGGATACGCAGTATTTT
CASRRTGTSSDTQYF
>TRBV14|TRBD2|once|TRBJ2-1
TGTGCCAGCAGCCAGCTAGCGGGAGGGCTGCTAAGCGGCTCCTACAATGAGCAGTTCTTC
CASSQLAGGLLSGSYNEQFF
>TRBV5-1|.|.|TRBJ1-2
TGCGCCAGCAGCTTCGACAGTAACTATGGCTACACCTTC
CASSFDSNYGYTF
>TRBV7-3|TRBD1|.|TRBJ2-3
TGTGCCAGCAGCTTGGGACAGGACCCAGATACGCAGTATTTT
CASSLGQDPDTQYF
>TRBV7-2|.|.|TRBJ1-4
TGTGCCAGCAGCCGCCACGGCGGGGACGCGGGAGAAAAACTGTTTTTT
CASSRHGGDAGEKLFF
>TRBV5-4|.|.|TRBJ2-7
TGTGCCAGCAGCTTTGGGCCCCCATACGAGCAGTACTTC
CASSFGPPYEQYF
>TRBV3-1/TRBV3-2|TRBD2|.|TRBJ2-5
TGTGCCAGCAGCCAAGACCCTAGCGGGGGGATACAAGAGACCCAGTACTTC
CASSQDPSGGIQETQYF
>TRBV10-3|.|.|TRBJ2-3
TGTGCCATCGGAGGGGGGGGAAGCACAGATACGCAGTATTTT
CAIGGGGSTDTQYF
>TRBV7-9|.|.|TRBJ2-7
TGTGCCAGCAGCTTAGCCCTGGACAAGGACGAGCAGTACTTC
CASSLALDKDEQYF
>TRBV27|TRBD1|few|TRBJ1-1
TGTGCCAGCAGTTGGACAGGGGCGAACACTGAAGCTTTCTTT
CASSWTGANTEAFF
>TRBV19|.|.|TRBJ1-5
TGTGCCAGTAGTGGGAGTAATGCCAATCAGCCCCAGCATTTT
CASSGSNANQPQHF
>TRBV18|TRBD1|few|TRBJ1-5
TGTGCCAGCTCACCACAGGACAGGGCAGAGCCCCAGCATTTT
CASSPQDRAEPQHF
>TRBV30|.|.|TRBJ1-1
TGTGCCTGGAGTGTTAAGGGAGGTTCGACTGAAGCTTTCTTT
CAWSVKGGSTEAFF
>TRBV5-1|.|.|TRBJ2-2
TGCGCCAGCAGCCCTGCAGTAGCACTGAACACCGGGGAGCTGTTTTTT
CASSPAVALNTGELFF
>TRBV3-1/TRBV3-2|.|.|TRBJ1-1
TGTGCCAGCAGTAGGGGTCGTGTGAACACTGAAGCTTTCTTT
CASSRGRVNTEAFF
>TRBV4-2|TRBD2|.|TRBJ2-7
TGTGCCAGCAGCCAAGAACTAGCGGGAGGGTGGAGTTACGAGCAGTACTTC
CASSQELAGGWSYEQYF
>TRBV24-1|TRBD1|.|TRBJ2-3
TGTGCCACCACCCGGACAGGGAGCACAGATACGCAGTATTTT
CATTRTGSTDTQYF
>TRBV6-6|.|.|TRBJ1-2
TGTGCCAGCAGTCGTCAGGACTCATCGGGGGATTACACCTTC
CASSRQDSSGDYTF
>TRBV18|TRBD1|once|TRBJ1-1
TGTGCCAGCTCACCCGGGGACAGGGGCGCTGAAGCTTTCTTT
CASSPGDRGAEAFF
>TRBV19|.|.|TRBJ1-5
TGTGCCAGTAGTATAGATCACGAGGATCAGCCCCAGCATTTT
CASSIDHEDQPQHF
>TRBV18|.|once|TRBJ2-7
TGTGCCAGCTCACCAGGGGCGCTCGAGCAGTACTTC
CASSPGALEQYF
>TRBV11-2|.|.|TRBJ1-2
TGTGCCAGCAGCTCCAGGGATTATGGCTACACCTTC
CASSSRDYGYTF
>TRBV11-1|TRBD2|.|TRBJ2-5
TGTGCCAGCAGCTTAGTTCTAGCGGAAGAGACCCAGTACTTC
CASSLVLAEETQYF
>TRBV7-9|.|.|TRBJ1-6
TGTGCCAGCAGCACTGGACAGCCCTATAATTCACCCCTCCACTTT
CASSTGQPYNSPLHF
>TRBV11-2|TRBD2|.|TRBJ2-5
TGTGCCAGCACCAAGGAGCTAGCGGGGTCCCAAGAGACCCAGTACTTC
CASTKELAGSQETQYF
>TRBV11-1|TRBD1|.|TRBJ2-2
TGTGCCAGCAGCCAGACAGGGGAAATCGCCGGGGAGCTGTTTTTT
CASSQTGEIAGELFF
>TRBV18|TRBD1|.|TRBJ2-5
TGTGCCAGCTCACCGCCAACAGGGGGCCCAGAGACCCAGTACTTC
CASSPPTGGPETQYF
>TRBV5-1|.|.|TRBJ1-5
TGCGCCAGCAGCTTGCAGGGAAATAGCAATCAGCCCCAGCATTTT
CASSLQGNSNQPQHF
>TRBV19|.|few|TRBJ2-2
TGTGCCAGTAGCCCGGGGGGTAGGGGGACAACCGGGGAGCTGTTTTTT
CASSPGGRGTTGELFF
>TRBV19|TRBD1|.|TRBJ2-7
TGTGCCAGTTCACCTCGGACAGGGGGCCCCTACGAGCAGTACTTC
CASSPRTGGPYEQYF
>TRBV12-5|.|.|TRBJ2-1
TGTGCTAGTGGTTTGAATGTCGGGTACAATGAGCAGTTCTTC
CASGLNVGYNEQFF
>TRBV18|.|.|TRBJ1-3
TGTGCCAGCTCACCAGTTTCCCACTCTGGAAACACCATATATTTT
CASSPVSHSGNTIYF
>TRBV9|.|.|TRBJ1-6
TGTGCCAGCAGCCTAGGACAGTATAATTCACCCCTCCACTTT
CASSLGQYNSPLHF
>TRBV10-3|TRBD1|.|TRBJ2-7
TGTGCCATCAGTGGCGGGACAGGGGGCGCCTACGAGCAGTACTTC
CAISGGTGGAYEQYF
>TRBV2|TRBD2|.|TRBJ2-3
TGTGCCAGCAGTCCCGGGACTAGCGGGAGGGCAGATACGCAGTATTTT
CASSPGTSGRADTQYF
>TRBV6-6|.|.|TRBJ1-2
TGTGCCAGCAGGACCAAAAGGAGCTATGGCTACACCTTC
CASRTKRSYGYTF
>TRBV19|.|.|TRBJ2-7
TGTGCCACCTCACGGGGATTCTACGAGCAGTACTTC
CATSRGFYEQYF
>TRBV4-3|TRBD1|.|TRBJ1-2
TGCGCCAGCAGCCAAACAGACAGGGGCTATGGCTACACCTTC
CASSQTDRGYGYTF
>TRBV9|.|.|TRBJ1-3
TGTGCCAGCAGCGCAGAGCAGGGCCTCTCTGGAAACACCATATATTTT
CASSAEQGLSGNTIYF
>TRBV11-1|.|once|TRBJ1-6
TGTGCCAGCAGCTCCTCACTTGATTCACCCCTCCACTTT
CASSSSLDSPLHF
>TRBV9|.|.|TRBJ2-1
TGTGCCAGCAGCGCCCTCCGGGACACCTACAATGAGCAGTTCTTC
CASSALRDTYNEQFF
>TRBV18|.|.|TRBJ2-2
TGTGCCAGCTCACCAGAGGCCGGGGAGCTGTTTTTT
CASSPEAGELFF
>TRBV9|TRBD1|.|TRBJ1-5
TGTGCCAGCAGCGTAGGGACAGGGGGTAATCAGCCCCAGCATTTT
CASSVGTGGNQPQHF
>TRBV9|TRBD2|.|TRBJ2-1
TGTGCCAGCAGCCCGAGGGGGCGGGAGGGCCAGGGGAATGACAATGAGCAGTTCTTC
CASSPRGREGQGNDNEQFF